Listed below are T cell receptor beta chains from one sample, sequenced in a study of vaccination and CD4 T cells after COVID-19. These receptors are not linked to any known antigen. TCRdb itself ran the PCR reads through MiXCR, one entry per CDR3 protein. The sample consists of around 14,000 distinct CDR3 sequences, 52% of them appearing once. Material: CD4+ T cells from blood, cultured in vitro. Receptors originate from a human donor who had recovered from COVID-19. Each CDR3 is given with its conserved first and last residue. Fields, in order: J gene, V gene, CDR3 protein.

j_gene: TRBJ2-7; v_gene: TRBV2; CDR3aa: CASSGILDLQYF
j_gene: TRBJ2-2; v_gene: TRBV12-5; CDR3aa: CASGLYRTWNTGELFF
j_gene: TRBJ2-3; v_gene: TRBV20-1; CDR3aa: CSARDARGTYTDTQYF
j_gene: TRBJ2-3; v_gene: TRBV18; CDR3aa: CASSLDRTSTDTQYF
j_gene: TRBJ1-2; v_gene: TRBV5-6; CDR3aa: CASSLGFNYGYTF
j_gene: TRBJ2-4; v_gene: TRBV20-1; CDR3aa: CSRNGGLAGAPAKNIQYF
j_gene: TRBJ2-1; v_gene: TRBV9; CDR3aa: CASTPLVGRGEQFF
j_gene: TRBJ1-5; v_gene: TRBV7-2; CDR3aa: CASSSRGNQPQHF
j_gene: TRBJ2-1; v_gene: TRBV20-1; CDR3aa: CSARENRGLTYNEQFF
j_gene: TRBJ2-7; v_gene: TRBV7-2; CDR3aa: CASTQVGLPYEQYF
j_gene: TRBJ1-1; v_gene: TRBV30; CDR3aa: CAWLRMGRAEAFF
j_gene: TRBJ1-5; v_gene: TRBV20-1; CDR3aa: CSARDPSTLRQHF
j_gene: TRBJ1-6; v_gene: TRBV2; CDR3aa: CASMGYSPLHF
j_gene: TRBJ2-7; v_gene: TRBV20-1; CDR3aa: CSPIGGRSPYEQYF
j_gene: TRBJ2-3; v_gene: TRBV27; CDR3aa: CASRTGFAGTDTQYF